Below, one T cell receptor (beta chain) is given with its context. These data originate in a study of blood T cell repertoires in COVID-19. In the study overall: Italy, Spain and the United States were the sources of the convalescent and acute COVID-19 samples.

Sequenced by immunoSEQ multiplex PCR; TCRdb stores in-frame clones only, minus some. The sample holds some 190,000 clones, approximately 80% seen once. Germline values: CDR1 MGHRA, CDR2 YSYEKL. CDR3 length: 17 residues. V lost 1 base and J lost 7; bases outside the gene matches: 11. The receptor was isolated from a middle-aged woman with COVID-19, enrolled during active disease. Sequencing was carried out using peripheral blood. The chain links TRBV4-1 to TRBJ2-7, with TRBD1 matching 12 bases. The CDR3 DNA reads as TGCGCCAGCAGCCAAGGGAGAGCGGGACAGGGGGCTGGAGAGCAGTACTTC. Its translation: CASSQGRAGQGAGEQYF.